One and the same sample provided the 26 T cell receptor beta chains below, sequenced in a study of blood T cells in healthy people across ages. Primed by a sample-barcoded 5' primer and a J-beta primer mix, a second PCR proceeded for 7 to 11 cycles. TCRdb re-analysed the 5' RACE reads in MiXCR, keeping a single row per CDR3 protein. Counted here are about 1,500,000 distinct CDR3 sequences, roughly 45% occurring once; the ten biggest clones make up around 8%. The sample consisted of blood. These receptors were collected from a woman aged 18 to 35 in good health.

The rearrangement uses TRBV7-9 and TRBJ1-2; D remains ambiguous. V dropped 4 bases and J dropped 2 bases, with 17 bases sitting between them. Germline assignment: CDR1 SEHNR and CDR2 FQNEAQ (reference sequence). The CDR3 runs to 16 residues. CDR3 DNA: TGTGCCAGCAGCTCCATTGGGAATGGGCCAAACTATGGCTACACCTTC. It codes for CASSSIGNGPNYGYTF. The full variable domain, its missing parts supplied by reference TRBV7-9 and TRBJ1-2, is DTGVSQNPRHKITKRGQNVTFRCDPISEHNRLYWYRQTLGQGPEFLTYFQNEAQLEKSRLLSDRFSAERPKGSFSTLEIQRTEQGDSAMYLCASSSIGNGPNYGYTFGSGTRLTVV.

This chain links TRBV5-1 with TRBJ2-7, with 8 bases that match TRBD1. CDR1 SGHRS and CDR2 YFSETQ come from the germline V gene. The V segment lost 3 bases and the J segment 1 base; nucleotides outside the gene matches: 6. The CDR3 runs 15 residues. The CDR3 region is CASSWAQGASYEQYF. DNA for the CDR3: TGCGCCAGCAGCTGGGCGCAGGGGGCGTCCTACGAGCAGTACTTC.

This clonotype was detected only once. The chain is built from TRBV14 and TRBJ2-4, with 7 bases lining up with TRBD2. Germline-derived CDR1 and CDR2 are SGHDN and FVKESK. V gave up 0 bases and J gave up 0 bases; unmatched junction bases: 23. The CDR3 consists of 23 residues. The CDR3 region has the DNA TGTGCCAGCAGCCAAGATAGGATTCATGTGACCAGGACTAGGGATCTAGCCAAAAACATTCAGTACTTC. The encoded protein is CASSQDRIHVTRTRDLAKNIQYF.

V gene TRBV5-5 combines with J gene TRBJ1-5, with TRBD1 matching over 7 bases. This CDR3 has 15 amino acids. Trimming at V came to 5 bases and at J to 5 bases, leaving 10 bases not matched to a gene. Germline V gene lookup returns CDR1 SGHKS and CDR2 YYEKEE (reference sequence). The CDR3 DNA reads TGTGCCAGCAGAACGTCCGAGACAGGGTATCAGCCCCAGCATTTT. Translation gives CASRTSETGYQPQHF. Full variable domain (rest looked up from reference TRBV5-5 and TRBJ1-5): DAGVTQSPTHLIKTRGQQVTLRCSPISGHKSVSWYQQVLGQGPQFIFQYYEKEERGRGNFPDRFSARQFPNYSSELNVNALLLGDSALYLCASRTSETGYQPQHFGDGTRLSIL.

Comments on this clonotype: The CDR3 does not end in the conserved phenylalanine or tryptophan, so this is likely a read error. This CDR3 is CATSGVPKDTQYL. The DNA for the CDR3 is TGTGCCACCAGCGGGGTACCAAAAGATACGCAGTATCTT. This chain uses TRBV15 with TRBJ2-3; D is unclear. Germline lookup yields CDR1 LNHNV and CDR2 YYDKDF (reference sequence). V was shortened by 5 bases and J by 5 bases, with 11 bases between the two germline ends. This CDR3 has 13 amino acids.

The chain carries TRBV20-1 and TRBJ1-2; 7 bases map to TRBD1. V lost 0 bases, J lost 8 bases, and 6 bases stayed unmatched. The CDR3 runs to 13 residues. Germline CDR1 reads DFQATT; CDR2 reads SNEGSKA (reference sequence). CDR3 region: CSARDRGREGYTF. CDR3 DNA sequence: TGCAGTGCTAGAGATAGGGGGCGAGAAGGCTACACCTTC.

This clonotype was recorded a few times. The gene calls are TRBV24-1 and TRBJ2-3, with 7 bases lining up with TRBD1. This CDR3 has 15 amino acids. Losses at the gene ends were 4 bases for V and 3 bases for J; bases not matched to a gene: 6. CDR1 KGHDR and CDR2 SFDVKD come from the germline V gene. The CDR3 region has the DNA TGTGCCACCAGTGACTCCGGGACAGCGACAGATACGCAGTATTTT. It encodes CATSDSGTATDTQYF.

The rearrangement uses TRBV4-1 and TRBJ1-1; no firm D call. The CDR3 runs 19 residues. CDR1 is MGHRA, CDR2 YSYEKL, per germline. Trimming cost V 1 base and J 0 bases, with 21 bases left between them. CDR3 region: CASSQGPRSGEWVNTEAFF. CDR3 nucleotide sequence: TGCGCCAGCAGCCAAGGCCCTAGATCTGGGGAGTGGGTGAACACTGAAGCTTTCTTT.

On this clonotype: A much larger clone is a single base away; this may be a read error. CDR3 in amino acids: CAISESQAGGFADTKYF. The CDR3, as DNA: TGTGCCATCAGTGAGTCGCAAGCGGGGGGGTTCGCAGATACGAAGTATTTT. The chain combines TRBV10-3 with TRBJ2-3; 10 bases match TRBD2. Germline CDR1 and CDR2: ENHRY and SYGVKD. The CDR3 is 17 amino acids.

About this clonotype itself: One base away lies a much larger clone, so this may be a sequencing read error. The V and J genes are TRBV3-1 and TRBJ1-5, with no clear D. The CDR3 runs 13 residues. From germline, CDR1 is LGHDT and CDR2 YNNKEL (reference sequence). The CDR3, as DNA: TGTGCCAGCGGCCAAGATATCGGTCAGCCCCAGCATTTT. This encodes CASGQDIGQPQHF.

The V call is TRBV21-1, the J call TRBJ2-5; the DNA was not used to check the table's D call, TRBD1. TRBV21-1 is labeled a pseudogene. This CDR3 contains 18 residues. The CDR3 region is CASSKVSHWTKVQETQYF. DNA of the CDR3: TGTGCCAGCAGCAAAGTGTCCCATTGGACTAAGGTTCAAGAGACCCAGTACTTC.

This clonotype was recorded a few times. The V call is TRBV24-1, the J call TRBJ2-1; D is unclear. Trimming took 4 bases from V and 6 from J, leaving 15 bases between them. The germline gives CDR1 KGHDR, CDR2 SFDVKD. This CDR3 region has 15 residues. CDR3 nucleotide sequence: TGTGCCACCAGTGAAAACAGATTACCCCTCAATGAGCAGTTCTTC. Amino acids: CATSENRLPLNEQFF.

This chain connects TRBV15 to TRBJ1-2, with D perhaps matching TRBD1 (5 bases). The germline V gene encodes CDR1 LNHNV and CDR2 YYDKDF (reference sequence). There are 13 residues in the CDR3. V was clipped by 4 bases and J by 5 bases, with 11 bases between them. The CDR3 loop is CATSNTGLYGYTF. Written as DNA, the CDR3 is TGTGCCACCAGCAATACAGGCTTGTATGGCTACACCTTC.

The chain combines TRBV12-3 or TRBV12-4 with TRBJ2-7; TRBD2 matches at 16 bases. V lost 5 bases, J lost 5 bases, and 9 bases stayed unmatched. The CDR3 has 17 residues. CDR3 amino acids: CASSMGLAGGSMDEQYF. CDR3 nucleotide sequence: TGTGCCAGCAGTATGGGACTAGCGGGGGGGTCGATGGACGAGCAGTACTTC.

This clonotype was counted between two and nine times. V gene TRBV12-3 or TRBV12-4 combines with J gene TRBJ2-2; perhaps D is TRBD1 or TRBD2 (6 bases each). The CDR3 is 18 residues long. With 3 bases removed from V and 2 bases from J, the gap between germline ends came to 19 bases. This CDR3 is CASSFGGDGGPNTGELFF. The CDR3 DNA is TGTGCCAGCAGTTTTGGGGGTGACGGGGGCCCAAACACCGGGGAGCTGTTTTTT.

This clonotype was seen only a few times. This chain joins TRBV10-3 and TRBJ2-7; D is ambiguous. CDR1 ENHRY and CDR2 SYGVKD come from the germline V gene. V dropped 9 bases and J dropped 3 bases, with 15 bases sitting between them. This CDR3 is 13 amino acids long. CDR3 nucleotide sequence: TGTGCCATTACCCCAACACGAGACTACGAGCAGTACTTC. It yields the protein CAITPTRDYEQYF.

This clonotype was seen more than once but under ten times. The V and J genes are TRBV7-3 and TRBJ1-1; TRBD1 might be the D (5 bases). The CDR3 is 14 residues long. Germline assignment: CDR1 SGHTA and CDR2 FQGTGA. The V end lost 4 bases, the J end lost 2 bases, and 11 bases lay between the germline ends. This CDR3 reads CASSSFTGNTEAFF. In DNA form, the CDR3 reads TGTGCCAGCAGCTCCTTCACAGGAAACACTGAAGCTTTCTTT.

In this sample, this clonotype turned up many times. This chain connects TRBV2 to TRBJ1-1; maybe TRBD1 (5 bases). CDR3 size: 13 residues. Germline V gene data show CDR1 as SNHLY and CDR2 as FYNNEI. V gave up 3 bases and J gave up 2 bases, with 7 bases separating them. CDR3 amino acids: CASSDQGNTEAFF. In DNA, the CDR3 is TGTGCCAGCAGTGACCAGGGAAACACTGAAGCTTTCTTT.

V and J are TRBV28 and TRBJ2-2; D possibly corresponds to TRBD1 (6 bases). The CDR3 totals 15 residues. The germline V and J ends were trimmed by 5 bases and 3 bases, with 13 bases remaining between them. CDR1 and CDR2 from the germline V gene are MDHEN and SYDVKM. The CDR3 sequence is CASSRWDTYTGELFF. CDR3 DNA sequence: TGTGCCAGCAGTAGGTGGGACACGTACACCGGGGAGCTGTTTTTT.

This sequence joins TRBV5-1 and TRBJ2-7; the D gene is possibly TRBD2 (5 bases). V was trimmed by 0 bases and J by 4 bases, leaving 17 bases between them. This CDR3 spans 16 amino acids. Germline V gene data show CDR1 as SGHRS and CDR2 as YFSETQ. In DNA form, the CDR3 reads TGCGCCAGCAGCTTGGGGTACGGGGAGAGACGGTACGAGCAGTACTTC. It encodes CASSLGYGERRYEQYF.

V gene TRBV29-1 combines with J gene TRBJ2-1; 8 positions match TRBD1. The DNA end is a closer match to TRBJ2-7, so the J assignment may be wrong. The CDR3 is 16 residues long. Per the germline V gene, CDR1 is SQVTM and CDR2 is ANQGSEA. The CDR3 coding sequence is TGCAGCACTACTTCAGGGGGCTCATACTCCTACAATGAGCAGTACTTC. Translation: CSTTSGGSYSYNEQYF.

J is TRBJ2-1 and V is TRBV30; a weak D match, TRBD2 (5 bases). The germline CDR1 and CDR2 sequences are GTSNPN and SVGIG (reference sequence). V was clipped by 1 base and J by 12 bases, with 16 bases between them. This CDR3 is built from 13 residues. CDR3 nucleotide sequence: TGTGCCTGGAGTGGCTCAGGACTCGTAGTGCAGTTCTTC. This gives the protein CAWSGSGLVVQFF.

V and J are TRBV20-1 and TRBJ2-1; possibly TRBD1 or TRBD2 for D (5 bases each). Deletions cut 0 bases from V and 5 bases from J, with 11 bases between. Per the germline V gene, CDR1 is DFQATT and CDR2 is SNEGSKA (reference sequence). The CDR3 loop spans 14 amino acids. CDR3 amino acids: CSARDTGDHNEQFF. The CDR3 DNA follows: TGCAGTGCTAGAGATACCGGGGACCACAATGAGCAGTTCTTC.

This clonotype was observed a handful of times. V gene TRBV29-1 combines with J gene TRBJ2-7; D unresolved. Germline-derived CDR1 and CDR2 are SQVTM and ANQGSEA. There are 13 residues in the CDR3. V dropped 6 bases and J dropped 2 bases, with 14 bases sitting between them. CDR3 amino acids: CSVLVTETYEQYF. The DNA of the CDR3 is TGCAGCGTCCTAGTAACGGAGACCTACGAGCAGTACTTC.

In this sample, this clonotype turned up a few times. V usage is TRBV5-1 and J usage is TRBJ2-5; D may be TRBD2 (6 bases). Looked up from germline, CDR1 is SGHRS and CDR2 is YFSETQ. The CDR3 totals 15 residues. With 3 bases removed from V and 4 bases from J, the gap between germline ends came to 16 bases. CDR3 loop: CASSYHGAGSETQYF. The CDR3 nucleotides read TGCGCCAGCAGCTACCACGGGGCGGGGTCAGAGACCCAGTACTTC. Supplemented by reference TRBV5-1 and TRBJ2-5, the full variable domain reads KAGVTQTPRYLIKTRGQQVTLSCSPISGHRSVSWYQQTPGQGLQFLFEYFSETQRNKGNFPGRFSGRQFSNSRSEMNVSTLELGDSALYLCASSYHGAGSETQYFGPGTRLLVL.

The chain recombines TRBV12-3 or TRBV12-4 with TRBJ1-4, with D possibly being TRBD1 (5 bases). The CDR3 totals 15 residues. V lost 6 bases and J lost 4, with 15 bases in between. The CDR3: CASRPQGSGNEKLFF. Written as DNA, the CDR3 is TGTGCCAGCAGGCCCCAGGGAAGTGGTAATGAAAAACTGTTTTTT.